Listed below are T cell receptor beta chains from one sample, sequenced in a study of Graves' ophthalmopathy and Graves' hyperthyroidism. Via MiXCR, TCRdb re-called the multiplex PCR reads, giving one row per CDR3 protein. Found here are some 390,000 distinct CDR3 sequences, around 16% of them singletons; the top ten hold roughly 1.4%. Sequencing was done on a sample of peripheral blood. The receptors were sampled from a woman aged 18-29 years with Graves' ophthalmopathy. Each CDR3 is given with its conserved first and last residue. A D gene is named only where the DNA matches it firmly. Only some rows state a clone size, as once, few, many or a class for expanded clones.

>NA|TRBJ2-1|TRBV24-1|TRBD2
CATSVGLAGDEQFF
TGTGCCACCAGTGTTGGACTAGCGGGAGATGAGCAGTTCTTC
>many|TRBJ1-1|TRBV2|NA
CASSAWAEAFF
TGTGCCAGCAGCGCCTGGGCTGAAGCTTTCTTT
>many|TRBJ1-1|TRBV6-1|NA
CASSEVGLYTEAFF
TGTGCCAGCAGTGAAGTGGGCCTTTACACTGAAGCTTTCTTT
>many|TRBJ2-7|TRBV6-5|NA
CASRPTGAGEQYF
TGTGCCAGCAGACCCACGGGGGCAGGCGAGCAGTACTTC
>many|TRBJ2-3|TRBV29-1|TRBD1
CSVPGTGHTDTQYF
TGCAGCGTCCCCGGGACAGGGCACACAGATACGCAGTATTTT
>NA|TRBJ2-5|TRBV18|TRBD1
CASSPLTGKETQYF
TGTGCCAGCTCACCTCTGACAGGGAAAGAGACCCAGTACTTC
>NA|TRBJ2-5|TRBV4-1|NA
CASSQMVVAETQYF
TGCGCCAGCAGCCAAATGGTCGTAGCGGAGACCCAGTACTTC
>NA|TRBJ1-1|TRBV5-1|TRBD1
CASSLKTGATEAFF
TGCGCCAGCAGCCTAAAAACAGGGGCTACTGAAGCTTTCTTT
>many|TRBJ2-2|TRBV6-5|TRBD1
CASIRLRQGYTGELFF
TGTGCCAGCATTCGACTACGACAGGGTTACACCGGGGAGCTGTTTTTT
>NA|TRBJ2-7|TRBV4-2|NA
CASSQDGGTNYEQYF
TGTGCCAGCAGCCAAGATGGTGGGACAAACTACGAGCAGTACTTC
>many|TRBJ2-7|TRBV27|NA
CASSLSHNTGSALEQYF
TGTGCCAGCAGTTTATCCCACAACACGGGGTCGGCACTCGAGCAGTACTTC
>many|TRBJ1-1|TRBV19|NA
CASTWDVLGNTEAFF
TGTGCCAGTACCTGGGACGTCCTTGGGAACACTGAAGCTTTCTTT
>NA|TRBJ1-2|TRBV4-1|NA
CASSPLGTGNYGYTF
TGCGCCAGCAGCCCCCTAGGGACGGGAAACTATGGCTACACCTTC
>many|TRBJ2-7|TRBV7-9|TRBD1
CASIGQGSHEQYF
TGTGCCAGCATCGGACAGGGGAGCCACGAGCAGTACTTC
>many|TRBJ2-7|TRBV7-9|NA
CASSLGLLSPLYF
TGTGCCAGCAGCTTAGGATTACTATCACCCCTTTACTTC
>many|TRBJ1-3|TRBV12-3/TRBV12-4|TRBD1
CASNRGPGNTIYF
TGTGCCAGCAACAGGGGCCCTGGAAACACCATATATTTT
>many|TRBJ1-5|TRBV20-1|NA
CSAGQYHQPQHF
TGCAGTGCTGGACAGTATCATCAGCCCCAGCATTTT
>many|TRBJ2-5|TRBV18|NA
CASSPPFEDQETQYF
TGTGCCAGCTCACCACCGTTCGAAGACCAAGAGACCCAGTACTTC
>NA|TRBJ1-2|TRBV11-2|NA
CASSIGQSNYGYTF
TGTGCCAGCAGCATCGGACAGTCTAACTATGGCTACACCTTC
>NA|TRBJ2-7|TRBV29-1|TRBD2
CSVVGSGEGNYEQYF
TGCAGCGTTGTGGGCAGCGGGGAGGGTAATTACGAGCAGTACTTC
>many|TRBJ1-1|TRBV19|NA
CASSTPRGVSGTEAFF
TGTGCCAGTAGTACCCCCCGAGGAGTCTCCGGCACTGAAGCTTTCTTT
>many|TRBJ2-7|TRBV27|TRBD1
CASSFRRPGQGHEQYF
TGTGCCAGCAGTTTTCGAAGACCGGGACAGGGCCACGAGCAGTACTTC
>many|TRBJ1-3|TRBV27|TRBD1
CASRRTGDPGNTIYF
TGTGCCAGCAGACGTACAGGGGACCCTGGAAACACCATATATTTT
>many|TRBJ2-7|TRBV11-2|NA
CASSLGVLNYEQYF
TGTGCCAGCAGCTTAGGGGTCTTGAACTACGAGCAGTACTTC